Below are 23 T cell receptor beta chains sequenced from a single sample in a study of blood T cell repertoires in COVID-19. Repertoires were generated with immunoSEQ multiplex PCR, while TCRdb's copy carries only in-frame clones and drops some. Of roughly 260,000 clones in the sample, about 90% were seen once. The sequenced sample consisted of PBMCs or T cells enriched from blood (not recorded which). Source of these receptors: a human donor in a cohort exposed to, infected with or recovered from COVID-19 (not recorded which). The donor label of this sample is uncertain.

The chain combines TRBV19 with TRBJ2-1, with 9 nucleotides matching TRBD2. This CDR3 comprises 14 residues. Germline CDR1 is LNHDA and CDR2 is SQIVND (reference sequence). The trim removed 4 bases at V and 7 bases at J, leaving 5 bases unmatched. For the CDR3, the DNA is TGTGCCAGTAGTAGCGGCGGGGGGGCGAATGAGCAGTTCTTC. It translates to CASSSGGGANEQFF.

V gene TRBV5-5 combines with J gene TRBJ2-7; D is possibly TRBD1 (7 bases). The CDR3 totals 14 residues. With 2 bases removed from V and 4 bases from J, the gap between germline ends came to 13 bases. Per germline, CDR1 SGHKS and CDR2 YYEKEE (reference sequence). The CDR3 sequence is CASSLAGGKYEQYF. The CDR3 bases are TGTGCCAGCAGCTTAGCAGGGGGGAAATACGAGCAGTACTTC. Full variable domain (rest looked up from reference TRBV5-5 and TRBJ2-7): DAGVTQSPTHLIKTRGQQVTLRCSPISGHKSVSWYQQVLGQGPQFIFQYYEKEERGRGNFPDRFSARQFPNYSSELNVNALLLGDSALYLCASSLAGGKYEQYFGPGTRLTVT.

J is TRBJ1-1 and V is TRBV27; a weak D match, TRBD1 (5 bases). Germline V lookup: CDR1 MNHEY, CDR2 SMNVEV (reference sequence). The CDR3 has 13 amino acids. V lost 11 bases to trimming and J lost 4 bases, with 17 bases between them. The CDR3 sequence: CASQDPDGTEAFF. The DNA of the CDR3 is TGTGCCTCACAGGACCCCGACGGCACTGAAGCTTTCTTT.

This chain links TRBV2 with TRBJ2-1; D is possibly TRBD1 (6 bases). The germline V gene has CDR1 SNHLY and CDR2 FYNNEI. The CDR3 has 16 amino acids. V shed 3 bases and J shed 2 bases, with 14 bases lying between them. Here the CDR3 DNA reads TGTGCCAGCAGTGACGTCCAGGGGATAGCCTACAATGAGCAGTTCTTC. It yields the protein CASSDVQGIAYNEQFF.

The chain employs TRBV5-1 and TRBJ1-5; perhaps TRBD1 as D (5 bases). V was shortened by 0 bases and J by 5 bases, with 9 bases between the two germline ends. The CDR3 extends over 14 amino acids. The V gene's germline CDR1 is SGHRS and CDR2 YFSETQ. The CDR3 DNA reads TGCGCCAGCAGCTTGGGGCAGGGCCATCAGCCCCAGCATTTT. This sequence encodes CASSLGQGHQPQHF.

The V and J genes are TRBV7-3 and TRBJ1-2, with 7 positions matching TRBD1. The CDR3 runs to 13 residues. Germline-derived CDR1 and CDR2 are SGHTA and FQGTGA. The ends lost 4 bases at V and 8 bases at J; junction bases unmatched: 7. DNA of the CDR3: TGTGCCAGCAGCTCCCGACAGGGTGGCGGCTACACCTTC. This encodes CASSSRQGGGYTF.

The rearrangement joins TRBV12-3 or TRBV12-4 to TRBJ1-1; 7 bases match TRBD1. CDR3 length equals 13 residues. V was pared by 5 bases and J by 11 bases, with 11 bases of the junction left unmatched. CDR3 coding DNA: TGTGCCAGCAGTGAGAAGGGGGCGGACTCCGCTTTCTTT. Translated, it gives CASSEKGADSAFF.

CDR3 protein: CASSERSTGGADYGYTF. Here the CDR3 DNA reads TGTGCCAGCAGTGAACGCTCGACAGGGGGCGCTGACTATGGCTACACCTTC. This rearrangement joins TRBV6-1 to TRBJ1-2; TRBD1 matches 10 bases. CDR3 length: 17 residues. In germline, CDR1 is MNHNS, CDR2 SASEGT. V lost 2 bases, J lost 3 bases, and 9 bases stayed unmatched.

The rearrangement links TRBV30 to TRBJ2-5; TRBD2 matches at 11 bases. Trimming at V came to 1 base and at J to 3 bases, leaving 4 bases not matched to a gene. Germline assignment: CDR1 GTSNPN and CDR2 SVGIG (reference sequence). This CDR3 has 15 amino acids. Here the CDR3 DNA reads TGTGCCTGGAGTGCCGCTAGCGGGGGGAAAGAGACCCAGTACTTC. This gives the protein CAWSAASGGKETQYF.

This chain links TRBV5-6 with TRBJ2-5, with D tentatively TRBD2 (5 bases). This CDR3 region has 14 residues. Germline-derived CDR1 and CDR2 are SGHDT and YYEEEE. Trimming shortened V by 3 bases and J by 5 bases, and 14 bases separated the two germline ends. DNA of the CDR3: TGTGCCAGCAGCTCCGAACGGGGAGTGGAGACCCAGTACTTC. It encodes CASSSERGVETQYF.

This clone occurred once. V and J are TRBV5-5 and TRBJ1-2, with D hard to call. Germline V gene data show CDR1 as SGHKS and CDR2 as YYEKEE (reference sequence). This CDR3 region has 14 residues. V gave up 0 bases and J gave up 4 bases, with 10 bases separating them. The CDR3 nucleotides are TGTGCCAGCAGCTTGGAGTGGGCATCCTATGGCTACACCTTC. Its translation: CASSLEWASYGYTF.

V usage is TRBV25-1 and J usage is TRBJ1-6; weak D call: TRBD1 (5 bases). CDR1 MGHDK and CDR2 SYGVNS come from the germline V gene. The V end lost 4 bases, the J end lost 10 bases, and 17 bases lay between the germline ends. This CDR3 has 15 residues. CDR3 coding DNA: TGTGCCAGCAGTGCTATACAGGTGTCTGCATCACCCCTCCACTTT. Encoded protein: CASSAIQVSASPLHF. Full variable domain (missing parts from reference TRBV25-1 and TRBJ1-6): EADIYQTPRYLVIGTGKKITLECSQTMGHDKMYWYQQDPGMELHLIHYSYGVNSTEKGDLSSESTVSRIRTEHFPLTLESARPSHTSQYLCASSAIQVSASPLHFGNGTRLTVT.

This chain links TRBV19 with TRBJ1-4; 7 bases map to TRBD1. The V and J ends lost 8 bases and 0 bases, in that order; junction bases with no gene match: 9. This CDR3 has 16 amino acids. Germline assignment: CDR1 LNHDA and CDR2 SQIVND (reference sequence). Here the CDR3 reads CASRNRDSATNEKLFF. DNA for the CDR3: TGTGCCAGTCGAAACCGGGACAGTGCAACTAATGAAAAACTGTTTTTT.

V and J are TRBV19 and TRBJ2-1; a possible D gene is TRBD1 (6 bases). Trimming removed 3 bases from V and 6 bases from J, with 15 bases in between. The CDR3 is made up of 15 amino acids. The germline V gene has CDR1 LNHDA and CDR2 SQIVND (reference sequence). CDR3 residues: CASSIIPTGTNEQFF. The CDR3, as DNA: TGTGCCAGTAGTATCATTCCTACAGGGACCAATGAGCAGTTCTTC.

V and J are TRBV11-1 and TRBJ2-5, with a tentative D call TRBD2 (6 bases). The V gene's germline CDR1 is SGHAT and CDR2 FQDESV (reference sequence). V lost 2 bases and J lost 2, with 12 bases in between. This CDR3 is built from 15 residues. The CDR3 sequence: CASSLLSGGQETQYF. DNA for the CDR3: TGTGCCAGCAGCTTACTATCTGGGGGGCAAGAGACCCAGTACTTC.

V is TRBV18 and J is TRBJ2-3; D gene uncertain. The CDR3 runs 13 residues. Trimming took 4 bases from V and 6 from J, leaving 11 bases between them. Germline assignment: CDR1 KGHSH and CDR2 LQKENI. The CDR3 protein is CASSLFESDTQYF. The CDR3, as DNA: TGTGCCAGCTCACTTTTTGAGTCCGATACGCAGTATTTT.

This sequence joins TRBV13 and TRBJ1-3; no clear D gene. CDR3 size: 15 residues. Deletions cut 5 bases from V and 2 bases from J, with 13 bases between. Looked up from germline, CDR1 is PRHDT and CDR2 is FYEKMQ (reference sequence). The CDR3 DNA follows: TGTGCCAGCAGCCGAGGAGCCCTCCCTGGAAACACCATATATTTT. Amino acid sequence: CASSRGALPGNTIYF.

V gene TRBV30 combines with J gene TRBJ1-5; D possibly corresponds to TRBD1 (5 bases). Deletions cut 1 base from V and 4 bases from J, with 20 bases between. Germline V lookup: CDR1 GTSNPN, CDR2 SVGIG (reference sequence). The CDR3 contains 17 residues. The CDR3 is CAWSEGSRGIGNQPQHF. Written as DNA, the CDR3 is TGTGCCTGGAGTGAGGGAAGTAGGGGAATAGGGAATCAGCCCCAGCATTTT.

The chain has TRBV12-5 and TRBJ1-5; D perhaps matches TRBD1 (6 bases). The CDR3 is 17 residues long. Germline V gene lookup returns CDR1 LGHNT and CDR2 FRNRAP. V lost 3 bases and J 3 bases, leaving 18 bases between the germline ends. Written as DNA, the CDR3 is TGTGCTAGTGGTTTAATGTTGGACAGAAGAGTCAATCAGCCCCAGCATTTT. This sequence encodes CASGLMLDRRVNQPQHF.

The genes are TRBV7-7 and TRBJ2-6; TRBD1 might be the D (6 bases). CDR1 SSHAT and CDR2 FNYEAQ come from the germline V gene (reference sequence). Trimming took 5 bases from V and 2 from J, leaving 7 bases between them. There are 14 residues in the CDR3. The CDR3 nucleotides are TGTGCCAGCAGCCGGGACACTGGGGCCAACGTCCTGACTTTC. It is translated as CASSRDTGANVLTF.

CDR3 sequence: CASGLSPTGELFF. The CDR3 nucleotides read TGTGCTAGTGGTTTGTCCCCGACCGGGGAGCTGTTTTTT. The J gene is TRBJ2-2, the V gene TRBV12-5, with D hard to call. V dropped 2 bases and J dropped 5 bases, with 6 bases sitting between them. The CDR3 covers 13 residues. Germline V gene lookup returns CDR1 LGHNT and CDR2 FRNRAP.

V gene TRBV19 combines with J gene TRBJ2-6; tentatively, D is TRBD1 (5 bases). Looked up from germline, CDR1 is LNHDA and CDR2 is SQIVND (reference sequence). Between the trimmed V and J ends, which lost 2 bases and 0 bases, there was a span of 8 bases. There are 16 residues in the CDR3. CDR3 sequence: CASSIQGDSGANVLTF. The CDR3 coding sequence is TGTGCCAGTAGTATACAGGGCGACTCTGGGGCCAACGTCCTGACTTTC.

About this clone: This could be a read error, since a much larger clone is one nucleotide away. The rearrangement joins TRBV11-2 to TRBJ1-1, with a weak D call TRBD1 (5 bases). The germline V gene encodes CDR1 SGHAT and CDR2 FQNNGV. Between the trimmed V and J ends, which lost 0 bases and 4 bases, there was a span of 6 bases. This CDR3 has 13 residues. As DNA, the CDR3 is TGTGCCAGCAGCTTAGAGGGGGGCACTGAAGCTTTCTTT. It translates to CASSLEGGTEAFF.